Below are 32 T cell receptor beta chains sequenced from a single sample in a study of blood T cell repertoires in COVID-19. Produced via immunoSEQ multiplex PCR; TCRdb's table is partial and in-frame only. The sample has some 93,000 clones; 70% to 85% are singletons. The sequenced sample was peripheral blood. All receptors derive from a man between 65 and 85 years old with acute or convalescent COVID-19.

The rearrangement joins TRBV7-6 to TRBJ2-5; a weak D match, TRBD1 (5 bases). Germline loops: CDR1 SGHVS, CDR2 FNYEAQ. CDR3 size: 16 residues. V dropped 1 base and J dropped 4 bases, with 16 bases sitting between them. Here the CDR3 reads CASSLVHQGRRETQYF. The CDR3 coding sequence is TGTGCCAGCAGCTTAGTACACCAGGGCAGAAGAGAGACCCAGTACTTC.

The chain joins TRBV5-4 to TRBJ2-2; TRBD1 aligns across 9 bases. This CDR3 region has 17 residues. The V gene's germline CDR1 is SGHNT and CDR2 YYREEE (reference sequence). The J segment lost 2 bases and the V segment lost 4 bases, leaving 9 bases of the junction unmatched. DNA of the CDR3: TGTGCCAGCAGCAAAGGACAGGGGATTGGTAACACCGGGGAGCTGTTTTTT. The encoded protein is CASSKGQGIGNTGELFF.

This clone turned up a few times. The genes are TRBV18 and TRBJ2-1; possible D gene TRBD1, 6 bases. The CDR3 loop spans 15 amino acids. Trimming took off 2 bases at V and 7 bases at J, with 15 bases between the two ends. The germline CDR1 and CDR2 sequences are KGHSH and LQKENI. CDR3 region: CASSPSWDNVNEQFF. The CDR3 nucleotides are TGTGCCAGCTCACCATCCTGGGACAATGTTAATGAGCAGTTCTTC.

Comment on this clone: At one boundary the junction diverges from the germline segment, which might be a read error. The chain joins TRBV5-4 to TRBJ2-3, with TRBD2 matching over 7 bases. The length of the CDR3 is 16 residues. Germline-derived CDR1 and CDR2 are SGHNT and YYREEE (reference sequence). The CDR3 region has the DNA TGTGCCAGCGGCTTTTGGGGGAGCGGGAACACAGATACGCAGTATTTT. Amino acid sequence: CASGFWGSGNTDTQYF.

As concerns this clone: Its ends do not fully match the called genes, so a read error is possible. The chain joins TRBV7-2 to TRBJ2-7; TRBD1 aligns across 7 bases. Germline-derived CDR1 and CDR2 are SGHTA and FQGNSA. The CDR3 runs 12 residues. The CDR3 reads CASSSYRGRKDF. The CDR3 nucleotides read TGTGCCAGCAGCTCCTACAGGGGCCGCAAAGACTTC.

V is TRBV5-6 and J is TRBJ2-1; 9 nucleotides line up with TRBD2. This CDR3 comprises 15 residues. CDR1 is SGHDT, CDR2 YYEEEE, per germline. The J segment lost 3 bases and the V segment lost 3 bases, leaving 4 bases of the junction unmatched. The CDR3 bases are TGTGCCAGCAGCTCAAGCGGGGGGCGCTACAATGAGCAGTTCTTC. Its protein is CASSSSGGRYNEQFF.

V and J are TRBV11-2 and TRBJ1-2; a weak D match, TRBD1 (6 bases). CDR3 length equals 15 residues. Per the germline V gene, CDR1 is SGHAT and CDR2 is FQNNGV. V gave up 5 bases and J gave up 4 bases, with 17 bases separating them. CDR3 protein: CASSPIYRDFYGYTF. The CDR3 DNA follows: TGTGCCAGCAGCCCCATTTACAGGGATTTCTATGGCTACACCTTC.

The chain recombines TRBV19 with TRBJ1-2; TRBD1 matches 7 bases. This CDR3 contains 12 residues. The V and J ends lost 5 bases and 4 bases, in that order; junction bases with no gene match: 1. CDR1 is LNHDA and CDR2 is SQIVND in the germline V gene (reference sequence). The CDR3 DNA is TGTGCCAGTAGTGACAGGGCCTATGGCTACACCTTC. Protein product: CASSDRAYGYTF.

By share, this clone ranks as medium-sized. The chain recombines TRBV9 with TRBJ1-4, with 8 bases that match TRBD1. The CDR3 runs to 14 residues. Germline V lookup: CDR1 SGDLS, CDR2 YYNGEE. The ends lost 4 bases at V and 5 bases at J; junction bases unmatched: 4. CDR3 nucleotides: TGTGCCAGCAGCTCCCGGACAGGGAATGAAAAACTGTTTTTT. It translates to CASSSRTGNEKLFF.

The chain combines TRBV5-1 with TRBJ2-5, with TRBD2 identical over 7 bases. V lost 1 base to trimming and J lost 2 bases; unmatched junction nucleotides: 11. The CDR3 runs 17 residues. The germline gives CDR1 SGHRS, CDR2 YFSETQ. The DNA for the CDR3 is TGCGCCAGCAGCTTGCGGTCTGCGCTAGCGGAGCAAGAGACCCAGTACTTC. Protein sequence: CASSLRSALAEQETQYF.

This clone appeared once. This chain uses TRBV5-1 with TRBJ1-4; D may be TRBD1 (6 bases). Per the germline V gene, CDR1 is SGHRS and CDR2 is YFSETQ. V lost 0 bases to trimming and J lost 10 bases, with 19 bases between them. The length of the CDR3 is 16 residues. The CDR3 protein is CASSLGSENRAGKLFF. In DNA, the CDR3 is TGCGCCAGCAGCTTGGGGTCAGAGAACAGGGCTGGAAAACTGTTTTTT.

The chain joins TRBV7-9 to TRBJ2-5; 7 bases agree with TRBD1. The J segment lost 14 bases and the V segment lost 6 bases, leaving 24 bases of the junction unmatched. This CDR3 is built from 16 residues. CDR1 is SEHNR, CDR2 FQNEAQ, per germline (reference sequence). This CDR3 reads CASRGSGQVPFGKKYF. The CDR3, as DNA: TGTGCCAGCAGAGGAAGTGGACAGGTTCCATTTGGGAAAAAATACTTC.

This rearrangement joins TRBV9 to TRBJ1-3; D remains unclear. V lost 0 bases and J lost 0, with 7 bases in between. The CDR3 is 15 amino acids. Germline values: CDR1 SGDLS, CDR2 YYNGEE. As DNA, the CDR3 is TGTGCCAGCAGCGTAGGTGGGAGCTCTGGAAACACCATATATTTT. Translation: CASSVGGSSGNTIYF.

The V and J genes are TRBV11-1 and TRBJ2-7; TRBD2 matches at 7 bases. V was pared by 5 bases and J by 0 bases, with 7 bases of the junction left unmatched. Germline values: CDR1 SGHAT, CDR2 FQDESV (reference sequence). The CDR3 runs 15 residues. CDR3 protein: CASSILANPSYEQYF. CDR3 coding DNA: TGTGCCAGCAGCATACTAGCGAACCCCTCCTACGAGCAGTACTTC.

The CDR3 loop reads CASSLTGGADYTF. The CDR3 DNA reads as TGTGCCAGCAGTCTGACAGGGGGCGCGGACTACACCTTC. V gene TRBV28 combines with J gene TRBJ1-2, with 10 bases lining up with TRBD1. The CDR3 sequence is 13 residues long. V dropped 5 bases and J dropped 10; count of bases not matched to a gene: 7. The germline CDR1 and CDR2 sequences are MDHEN and SYDVKM.

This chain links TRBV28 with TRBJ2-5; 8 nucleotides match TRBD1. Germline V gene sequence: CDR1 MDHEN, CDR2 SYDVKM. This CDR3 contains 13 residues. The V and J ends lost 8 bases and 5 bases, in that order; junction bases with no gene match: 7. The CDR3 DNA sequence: TGTGCCAGCGGCGCAGGGGGCCAGGAGACCCAGTACTTC. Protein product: CASGAGGQETQYF.

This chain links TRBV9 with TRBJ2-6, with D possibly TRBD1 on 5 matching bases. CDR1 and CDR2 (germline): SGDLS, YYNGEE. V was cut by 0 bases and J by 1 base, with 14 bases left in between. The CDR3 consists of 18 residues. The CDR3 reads CASSVGQQGWSGANVLTF. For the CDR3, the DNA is TGTGCCAGCAGCGTAGGACAGCAGGGTTGGTCTGGGGCCAACGTCCTGACTTTC.

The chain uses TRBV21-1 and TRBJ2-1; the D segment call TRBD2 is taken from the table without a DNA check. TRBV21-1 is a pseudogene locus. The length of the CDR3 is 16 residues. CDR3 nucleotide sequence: TGTGCCAGCAGCAAAGCCCTAGGGGGGGCCTACAATGAGCAGTTCTTC. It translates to CASSKALGGAYNEQFF.

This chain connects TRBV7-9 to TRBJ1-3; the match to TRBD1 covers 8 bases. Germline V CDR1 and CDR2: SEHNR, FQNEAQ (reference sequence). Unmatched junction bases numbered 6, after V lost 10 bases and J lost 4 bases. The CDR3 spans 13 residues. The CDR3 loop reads CATIQGAGNTIYF. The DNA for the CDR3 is TGTGCCACCATCCAGGGGGCGGGAAACACCATATATTTT.

The CDR3 reads CASTVVSYEQYF. DNA for the CDR3: TGTGCCAGCACGGTGGTCTCCTACGAGCAGTACTTC. The chain has TRBV6-5 and TRBJ2-7, with D hard to call. The CDR3 length is 12 residues. The V and J ends lost 7 bases and 0 bases respectively, with 7 bases between them. Germline CDR1 MNHEY, CDR2 SVGAGI.

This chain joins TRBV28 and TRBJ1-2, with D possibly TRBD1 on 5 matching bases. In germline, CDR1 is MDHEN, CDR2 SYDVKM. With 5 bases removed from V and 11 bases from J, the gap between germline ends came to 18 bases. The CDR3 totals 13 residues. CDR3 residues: CASSIRAPPLYTF. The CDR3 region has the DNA TGTGCCAGCAGTATCAGGGCCCCACCCCTTTACACCTTC.

CDR3 protein: CASSALGGRTEAFF. The CDR3 nucleotides are TGTGCCAGCAGCGCTTTAGGAGGGCGTACTGAAGCTTTCTTT. The chain has TRBV7-9 and TRBJ1-1; D is uncertain. The V gene lost 5 bases and the J gene lost 5 bases, with 15 bases spanning the gap. The CDR3 length is 14 residues. Germline V CDR1 and CDR2: SEHNR, FQNEAQ (reference sequence).

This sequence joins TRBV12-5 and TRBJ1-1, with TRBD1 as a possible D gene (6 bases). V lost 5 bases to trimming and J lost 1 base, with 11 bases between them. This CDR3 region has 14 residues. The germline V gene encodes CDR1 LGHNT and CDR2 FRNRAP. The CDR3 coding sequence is TGTGCTAGTGGTCCGGGACAACCGAACACTGAAGCTTTCTTT. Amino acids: CASGPGQPNTEAFF. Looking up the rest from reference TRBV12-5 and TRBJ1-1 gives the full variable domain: DARVTQTPRHKVTEMGQEVTMRCQPILGHNTVFWYRQTMMQGLELLAYFRNRAPLDDSGMPKDRFSAEMPDATLATLKIQPSEPRDSAVYFCASGPGQPNTEAFFGQGTRLTVV.

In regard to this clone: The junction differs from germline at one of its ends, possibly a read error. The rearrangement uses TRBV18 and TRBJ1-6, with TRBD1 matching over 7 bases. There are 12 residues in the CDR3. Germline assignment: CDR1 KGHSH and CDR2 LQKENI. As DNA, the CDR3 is TGTGCCAGCTCACAGGACAGGACTTCGGTATACTTT. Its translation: CASSQDRTSVYF.

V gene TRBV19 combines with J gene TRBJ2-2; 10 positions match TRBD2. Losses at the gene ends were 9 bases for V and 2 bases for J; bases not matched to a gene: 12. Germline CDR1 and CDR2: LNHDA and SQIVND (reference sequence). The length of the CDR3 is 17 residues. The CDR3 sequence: CASSSISGGPNTGELFF. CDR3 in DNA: TGTGCCAGCTCCTCGATTAGCGGGGGGCCTAACACCGGGGAGCTGTTTTTT.

The CDR3: CASSAGGTGVDNEQFF. CDR3 in DNA: TGTGCCAGCTCAGCCGGCGGGACAGGGGTGGACAATGAGCAGTTCTTC. The chain is built from TRBV18 and TRBJ2-1, with 10 bases aligning to TRBD1. Germline V gene data show CDR1 as KGHSH and CDR2 as LQKENI. This CDR3 is 16 amino acids long. J was trimmed by 5 bases and V by 5 bases; bases with no gene match: 9.

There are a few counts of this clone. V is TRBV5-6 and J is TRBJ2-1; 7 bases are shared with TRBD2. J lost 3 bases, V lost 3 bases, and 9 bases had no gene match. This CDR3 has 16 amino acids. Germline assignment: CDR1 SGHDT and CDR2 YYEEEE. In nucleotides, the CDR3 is TGTGCCAGCAGCTGGACGGGGTCTAGCGGCTACAATGAGCAGTTCTTC. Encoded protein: CASSWTGSSGYNEQFF. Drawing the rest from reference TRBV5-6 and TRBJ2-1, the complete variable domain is DAGVTQSPTHLIKTRGQQVTLRCSPKSGHDTVSWYQQALGQGPQFIFQYYEEEERQRGNFPDRFSGHQFPNYSSELNVNALLLGDSALYLCASSWTGSSGYNEQFFGPGTRLTVL.

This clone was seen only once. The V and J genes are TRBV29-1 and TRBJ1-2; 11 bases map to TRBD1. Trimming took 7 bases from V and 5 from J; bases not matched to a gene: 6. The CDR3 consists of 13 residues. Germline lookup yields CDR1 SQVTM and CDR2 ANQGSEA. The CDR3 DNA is TGCAGCGCTGCCGGACAGGGGGCATATGGCTACACCTTC. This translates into CSAAGQGAYGYTF.

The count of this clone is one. The CDR3 sequence is CASSQDRGALKNIQYF. As DNA, the CDR3 is TGCGCCAGCAGCCAAGATCGCGGGGCACTAAAAAACATTCAGTACTTC. The V and J genes are TRBV4-1 and TRBJ2-4; the D gene is possibly TRBD2 (6 bases). The CDR3 extends over 16 amino acids. Germline assignment: CDR1 MGHRA and CDR2 YSYEKL. Trimming removed 0 bases at V and 4 bases at J, with 13 bases between.

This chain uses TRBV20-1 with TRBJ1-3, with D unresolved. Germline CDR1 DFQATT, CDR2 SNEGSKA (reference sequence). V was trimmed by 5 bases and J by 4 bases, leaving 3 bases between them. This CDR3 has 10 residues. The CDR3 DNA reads TGCAGTGCTGAGGGAAACACCATATATTTT. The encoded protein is CSAEGNTIYF.

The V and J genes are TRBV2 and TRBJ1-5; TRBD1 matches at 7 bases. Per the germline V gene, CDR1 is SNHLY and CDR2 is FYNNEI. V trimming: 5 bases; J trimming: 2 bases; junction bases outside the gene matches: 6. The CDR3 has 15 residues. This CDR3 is CASSKGQRGNQPQHF. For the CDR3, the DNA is TGTGCCAGCAGTAAGGGACAGCGGGGCAATCAGCCCCAGCATTTT.

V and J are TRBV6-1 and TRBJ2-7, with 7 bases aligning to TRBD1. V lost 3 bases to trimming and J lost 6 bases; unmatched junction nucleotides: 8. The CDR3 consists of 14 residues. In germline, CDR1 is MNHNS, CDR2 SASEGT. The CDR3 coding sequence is TGTGCCAGCAGTGACAGACAGGGTGATTCCGAGCAGTACTTC. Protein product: CASSDRQGDSEQYF.